This T cell receptor beta chain stems from a study of blood T cells in healthy people across ages. Whole-study results and caveats: Because donor CMV status was unknown, expanded clonotype changes were possibly confounded.

CDR3 length: 14 amino acids. Germline loops: CDR1 SGHTA, CDR2 FQGTGA. V lost 3 bases, J lost 6 bases, and 13 bases lay in between. Comments on this clonotype: The antigen is undetermined.

Total RNA, at least 5.5 micrograms per sample, came from PBMCs. PCR was performed a second time for about 7 to 11 cycles using a sample-barcoded 5' primer and a J-beta primer mix. A tag from a template-switch adaptor with 12 random nucleotides marked each cDNA molecule. TCRdb re-called the 5' RACE reads through MiXCR, storing one row per CDR3 protein. Of 600,000 to 1,000,000 distinct CDR3 sequences in the sample, about three fifths are singletons; the top ten hold 22%. The clonotype comes from a man younger than 45 in good health. Sequencing was carried out using blood. The chain joins TRBV7-3 to TRBJ2-3; no reliable D call. CDR3 DNA sequence: TGTGCCAGCAGCTTGGGCTCGGGCCGGGATACGCAGTATTTT. It specifies CASSLGSGRDTQYF.